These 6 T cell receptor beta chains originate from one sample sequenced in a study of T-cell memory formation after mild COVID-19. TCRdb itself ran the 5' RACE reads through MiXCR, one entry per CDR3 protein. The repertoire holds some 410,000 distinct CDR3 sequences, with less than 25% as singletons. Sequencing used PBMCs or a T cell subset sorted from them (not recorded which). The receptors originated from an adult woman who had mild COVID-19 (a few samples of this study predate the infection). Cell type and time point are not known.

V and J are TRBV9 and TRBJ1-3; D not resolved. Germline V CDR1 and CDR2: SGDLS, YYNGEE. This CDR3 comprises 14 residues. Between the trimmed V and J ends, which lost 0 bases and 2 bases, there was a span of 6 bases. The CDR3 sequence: CASSVDRTGNTIYF. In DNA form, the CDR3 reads TGTGCCAGCAGCGTAGATCGAACTGGAAACACCATATATTTT.

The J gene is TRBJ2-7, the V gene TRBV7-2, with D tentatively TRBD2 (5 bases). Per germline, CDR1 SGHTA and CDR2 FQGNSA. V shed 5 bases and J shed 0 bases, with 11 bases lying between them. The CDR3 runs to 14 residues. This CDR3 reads CASSISASSYEQYF. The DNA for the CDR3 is TGTGCCAGCAGCATTAGCGCCAGCTCCTACGAGCAGTACTTC.

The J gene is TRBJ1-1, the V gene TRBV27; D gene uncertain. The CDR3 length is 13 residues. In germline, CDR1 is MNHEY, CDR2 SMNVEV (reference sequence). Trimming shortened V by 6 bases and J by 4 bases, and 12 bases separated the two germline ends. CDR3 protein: CASRYSGFTEAFF. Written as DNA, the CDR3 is TGTGCCAGCAGATACTCAGGATTCACTGAAGCTTTCTTT.

CDR3 sequence reads: CSASSMGNTEAFF. In DNA form, the CDR3 reads TGCAGTGCTAGTTCCATGGGGAACACTGAAGCTTTCTTT. The chain combines TRBV20-1 with TRBJ1-1; no firm D call. Germline V gene sequence: CDR1 DFQATT, CDR2 SNEGSKA (reference sequence). V was clipped by 3 bases and J by 1 base, with 9 bases between them. CDR3 length: 13 amino acids.

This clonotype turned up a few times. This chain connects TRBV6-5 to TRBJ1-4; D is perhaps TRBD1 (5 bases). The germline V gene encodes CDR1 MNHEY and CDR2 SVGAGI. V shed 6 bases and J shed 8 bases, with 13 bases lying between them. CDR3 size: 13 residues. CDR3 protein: CASSTGFGEKLFF. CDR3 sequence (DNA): TGTGCCAGCAGCACAGGTTTCGGGGAAAAACTGTTTTTT.

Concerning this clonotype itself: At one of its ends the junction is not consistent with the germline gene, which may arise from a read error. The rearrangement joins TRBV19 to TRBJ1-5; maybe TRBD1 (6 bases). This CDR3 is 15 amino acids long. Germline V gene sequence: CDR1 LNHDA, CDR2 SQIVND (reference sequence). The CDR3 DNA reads TGTGCCAGTAGCCAAACGGGGGGGGGCAACCAGCCCCAGCATTTT. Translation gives CASSQTGGGNQPQHF. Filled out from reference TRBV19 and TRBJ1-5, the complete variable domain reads DGGITQSPKYLFRKEGQNVTLSCEQNLNHDAMYWYRQDPGQGLRLIYYSQIVNDFQKGDIAEGYSVSREKKESFPLTVTSAQKNPTAFYLCASSQTGGGNQPQHFGDGTRLSIL.